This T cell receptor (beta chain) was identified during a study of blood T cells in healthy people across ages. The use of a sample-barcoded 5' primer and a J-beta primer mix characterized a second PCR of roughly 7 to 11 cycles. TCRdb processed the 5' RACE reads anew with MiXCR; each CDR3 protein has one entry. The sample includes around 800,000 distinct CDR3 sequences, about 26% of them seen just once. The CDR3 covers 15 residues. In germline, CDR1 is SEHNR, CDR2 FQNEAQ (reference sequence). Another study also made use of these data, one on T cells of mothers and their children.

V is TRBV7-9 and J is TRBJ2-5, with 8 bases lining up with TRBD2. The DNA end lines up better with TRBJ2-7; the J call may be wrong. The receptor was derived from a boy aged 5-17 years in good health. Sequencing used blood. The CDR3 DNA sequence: TGTGCCAGCAGCCCCCAGGGCGGGGGGTTCGCCGAGCAGTACTTC. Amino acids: CASSPQGGGFAEQYF.